This T cell receptor (beta chain) appears in the sequencing data of a study of blood T cell repertoires in COVID-19. Study in general: Material from acute and convalescent COVID-19 was sourced from the United States, Italy and Spain. Sources were T cells, B-cell-depleted T cells, or PBMCs; the material itself was cDNA or gDNA.

Assignment of participants to cohorts was predicated upon participant-reported clinical history. Cohort 3 donors were reported recovered after two negative PCRs, clearance, or symptom resolution. Generated by immunoSEQ multiplex PCR, the TCRdb table keeps only in-frame clones and is missing some. Of 300,000 to 400,000 clones listed, over 85% are singletons. V was shortened by 5 bases and J by 5 bases, with 15 bases between the two germline ends. Germline V lookup: CDR1 SGHTA, CDR2 FQGTGA. The CDR3 totals 14 residues. Sequencing was carried out using PBMCs or T cells enriched from blood (not recorded which). V gene TRBV7-3 combines with J gene TRBJ1-1; D is possibly TRBD1 (5 bases). The receptor was isolated from a man aged 55-75 years who had recovered from COVID-19. CDR3 nucleotide sequence: TGTGCCAGCAGCGTAGGTCAGGGAGGTACTGAAGCTTTCTTT. This sequence encodes CASSVGQGGTEAFF.